This TCR beta chain stems from a study of cytomegalovirus exposure and HLA in healthy donors. PCR involved 60 Vbeta and 13 Jbeta primers. Only in-frame clones appear in the TCRdb table, and some are missing; sequencing was by immunoSEQ multiplex PCR. The table includes fewer than 150,000 clones, more than 75% detected once. The CDR3 sequence is 16 residues long. Germline loops: CDR1 MNHEY, CDR2 SMNVEV (reference sequence). V lost 5 bases and J lost 6; bases outside the gene matches: 8. This sequence joins TRBV27 and TRBJ1-6; 9 nucleotides match TRBD1. Input material: PBMCs. The sequence came from a young man in good health and CMV-seronegative. The CDR3 DNA is TGTGCCAGCAGTCTAAGAGGGACAGGGCCTAATTCACCCCTCCACTTT. It specifies CASSLRGTGPNSPLHF.